One sample yielded the 28 T cell receptor beta chains listed below, sequenced in a study of CD8 T cells in Susac syndrome. Roughly 0.45 to 1 ug RNA was reverse transcribed with random hexamers. A single record per CDR3 protein comes from TCRdb applying MiXCR to the immunoSEQ multiplex PCR reads. Here the sample spans under 150,000 distinct CDR3 sequences, just under 95% being singletons. Sequenced material: CD4+ T cells from PBMCs. These receptors all come from a human donor with Susac syndrome.

As for this clonotype: An end of the junction does not agree with germline; a read error may underlie this. The chain uses TRBV7-3 and TRBJ2-1, with D tentatively TRBD1 or TRBD2 (7 bases each). In germline, CDR1 is SGHTA, CDR2 FQGTGA. The CDR3 loop spans 13 amino acids. CDR3: CASSPRGGEREIF. The CDR3 DNA reads TGTGCCAGCAGCCCCAGGGGGGGGGAGAGGGAGATCTTC.

The chain links TRBV2 to TRBJ2-3, with 9 positions matching TRBD2. The V segment lost 5 bases and the J segment 2 bases; nucleotides outside the gene matches: 5. This CDR3 has 15 residues. The V gene's germline CDR1 is SNHLY and CDR2 FYNNEI. Here the CDR3 DNA reads TGTGCCAGCAGTTTTAGCGGGAGTTTCACAGATACGCAGTATTTT. The encoded protein is CASSFSGSFTDTQYF.

This clonotype was picked up one time. The chain links TRBV29-1 to TRBJ1-4; D gene uncertain. V was trimmed by 4 bases and J by 7 bases, leaving 10 bases between them. In germline, CDR1 is SQVTM, CDR2 ANQGSEA. The CDR3 has 12 amino acids. The CDR3 DNA sequence: TGCAGCGTTGCCCCGGGAGGTGAAAAACTGTTTTTT. It translates to CSVAPGGEKLFF.

This chain connects TRBV12-3 or TRBV12-4 to TRBJ1-5; D is undetermined. CDR3 length equals 13 residues. Trimming shortened V by 3 bases and J by 3 bases, and 6 bases separated the two germline ends. CDR3 nucleotide sequence: TGTGCCAGCAGTTTTGAGAACAATCAGCCCCAGCATTTT. It encodes CASSFENNQPQHF.

The J gene is TRBJ2-7, the V gene TRBV6-1, with 7 bases that match TRBD1. Per the germline V gene, CDR1 is MNHNS and CDR2 is SASEGT. Trimming at V came to 4 bases and at J to 4 bases, leaving 4 bases not matched to a gene. This CDR3 region has 13 residues. In nucleotides, the CDR3 is TGTGCCAGCAGTGCGGACAGGAAATACGAGCAGTACTTC. Amino acid sequence: CASSADRKYEQYF.

The chain has TRBV30 and TRBJ1-2; 8 bases map to TRBD1. The CDR3 spans 13 residues. CDR1 and CDR2 (germline): GTSNPN, SVGIG (reference sequence). V dropped 1 base and J dropped 5; count of bases not matched to a gene: 3. The CDR3 loop is CAWSADRGYGYTF. Written as DNA, the CDR3 is TGTGCCTGGAGTGCCGACAGGGGATATGGCTACACCTTC.

This CDR3 is CASSFRLGEPQHF. The CDR3 nucleotides are TGTGCCAGCAGCTTCCGTCTCGGGGAGCCCCAGCATTTT. The V gene is TRBV11-2, the J gene TRBJ1-5; D unresolved. V was pared by 3 bases and J by 8 bases, with 11 bases between. The length of the CDR3 is 13 residues. Germline V gene data show CDR1 as SGHAT and CDR2 as FQNNGV.

V and J are TRBV4-3 and TRBJ2-3, with D tentatively TRBD2 (6 bases). Germline V gene sequence: CDR1 LGHNA, CDR2 YSLEER. V lost 2 bases and J lost 2, with 11 bases in between. The CDR3 loop spans 15 amino acids. Here the CDR3 DNA reads TGCGCCAGCAGCCAATCGCCGGGAGACACAGATACGCAGTATTTT. Its translation is CASSQSPGDTDTQYF.

This chain uses TRBV7-3 with TRBJ2-3; no definite D call. Germline values: CDR1 SGHTA, CDR2 FQGTGA. The CDR3 covers 15 residues. The V gene lost 5 bases and the J gene lost 0 bases, with 12 bases spanning the gap. CDR3 DNA sequence: TGTGCCAGCAGCCCGCTGGGTCAGAGCACAGATACGCAGTATTTT. Amino acids: CASSPLGQSTDTQYF.

The chain combines TRBV4-1 with TRBJ2-1; a weak D match, TRBD1 (5 bases). Trimming pared 4 bases from V and 12 bases from J, leaving 25 bases between. The CDR3 contains 16 residues. The germline V gene encodes CDR1 MGHRA and CDR2 YSYEKL. In DNA, the CDR3 is TGCGCCAGCAGCCCCCCAGGCTTAGGGGTTTTCCCATCGCAGTTCTTC. Protein product: CASSPPGLGVFPSQFF.

The chain links TRBV28 to TRBJ1-5, with TRBD1 identical over 7 bases. Germline CDR1 reads MDHEN; CDR2 reads SYDVKM. The CDR3 consists of 15 residues. The V and J ends lost 7 bases and 1 base, in that order; junction bases with no gene match: 7. CDR3 DNA: TGTGCCAGCACCGGCCCGGGACAGAGCAATCAGCCCCAGCATTTT. Residues: CASTGPGQSNQPQHF.

The table lists this clonotype with a count of one. The rearrangement links TRBV30 to TRBJ1-2, with D unresolved. The CDR3 is made up of 13 amino acids. Germline V lookup: CDR1 GTSNPN, CDR2 SVGIG (reference sequence). V lost 0 bases and J 2 bases, leaving 7 bases between the germline ends. The CDR3 protein is CAWSVRPNYGYTF. CDR3 nucleotides: TGTGCCTGGAGTGTAAGGCCGAACTATGGCTACACCTTC.

The chain links TRBV12-5 to TRBJ1-1, with D hard to call. CDR1 and CDR2 (germline): LGHNT, FRNRAP. The CDR3 contains 13 residues. V lost 6 bases and J lost 4, with 12 bases in between. CDR3 residues: CASGQEVPTEAFF. The CDR3 bases are TGTGCTAGTGGCCAGGAAGTTCCCACTGAAGCTTTCTTT.

The genes are TRBV20-1 and TRBJ1-2, with 7 positions matching TRBD1. This CDR3 has 14 residues. Germline CDR1 and CDR2: DFQATT and SNEGSKA (reference sequence). J gave up 3 bases and V 5 bases, and 9 bases lay outside the gene matches. CDR3 in amino acids: CSAPSMTGHYGYTF. The CDR3 region has the DNA TGCAGTGCTCCCTCCATGACAGGGCACTATGGCTACACCTTC.

The CDR3 DNA sequence: TGTGCCAGCAGCCCCCGACAGGGAACTAATGAAAAACTGTTTTTT. It translates to CASSPRQGTNEKLFF. This chain uses TRBV11-2 with TRBJ1-4; 7 positions agree with TRBD1. The CDR3 totals 15 residues. CDR1 SGHAT and CDR2 FQNNGV come from the germline V gene. After removal of 5 bases from V and 1 base from J, the junction contained 4 bases not matched to a gene.

The chain links TRBV20-1 to TRBJ2-7; TRBD2 agrees at 9 bases. Germline lookup yields CDR1 DFQATT and CDR2 SNEGSKA (reference sequence). The CDR3 spans 13 residues. V trimming: 5 bases; J trimming: 6 bases; junction bases outside the gene matches: 8. DNA of the CDR3: TGCAGTGCTCGGCTAGCGGGGTCCGGCGAGCAGTACTTC. Its protein product is CSARLAGSGEQYF.

This CDR3 is CASSPRQGAYEQYF. The CDR3 DNA reads TGTGCCAGCTCACCGAGACAGGGGGCCTACGAGCAGTACTTC. The V call is TRBV18, the J call TRBJ2-7; 9 nucleotides match TRBD1. V lost 3 bases, J lost 2 bases, and 2 bases stayed unmatched. The CDR3 is made up of 14 amino acids. The germline V gene encodes CDR1 KGHSH and CDR2 LQKENI.

The genes are TRBV5-4 and TRBJ2-1; 8 bases agree with TRBD1. The germline gives CDR1 SGHNT, CDR2 YYREEE (reference sequence). V gave up 3 bases and J gave up 5 bases; unmatched junction bases: 7. This CDR3 contains 15 residues. The CDR3 loop reads CASSSASDRDNEQFF. DNA of the CDR3: TGTGCCAGCAGCTCAGCGTCGGACAGGGACAATGAGCAGTTCTTC.

Here the CDR3 reads CASKPAGTYSYNEQFF. As DNA, the CDR3 is TGTGCCAGCAAACCCGCCGGGACATATTCCTACAATGAGCAGTTCTTC. This rearrangement joins TRBV6-1 to TRBJ2-1; weak D call: TRBD1 (6 bases). The CDR3 contains 16 residues. The germline V and J ends were trimmed by 7 bases and 1 base, with 17 bases remaining between them. The germline gives CDR1 MNHNS, CDR2 SASEGT.

This clonotype was recorded once. V usage is TRBV5-1 and J usage is TRBJ2-3; D is possibly TRBD2 (5 bases). Germline CDR1 and CDR2: SGHRS and YFSETQ. Trimming took 0 bases from V and 2 from J, leaving 7 bases between them. This CDR3 has 14 residues. The CDR3 DNA reads as TGCGCCAGCAGCTTGGCCGACTACACAGATACGCAGTATTTT. Protein: CASSLADYTDTQYF.

The chain recombines TRBV12-3 or TRBV12-4 with TRBJ2-5, with D uncertain. V was cut by 3 bases and J by 3 bases, with 14 bases left in between. The CDR3 has 15 amino acids. This CDR3 reads CASSFDWSEKETQYF. For the CDR3, the DNA is TGTGCCAGCAGTTTTGACTGGTCAGAAAAAGAGACCCAGTACTTC.

The rearrangement uses TRBV20-1 and TRBJ1-5; 7 bases fit TRBD1. Looked up from germline, CDR1 is DFQATT and CDR2 is SNEGSKA (reference sequence). V was pared by 4 bases and J by 5 bases, with 11 bases of the junction left unmatched. The CDR3 has 15 amino acids. In DNA form, the CDR3 reads TGCAGTGCTACATCGAGGGGGCGGCCGTATCAGCCCCAGCATTTT. Translating it yields CSATSRGRPYQPQHF.

J is TRBJ1-1 and V is TRBV4-1; 10 nucleotides align to TRBD1. There are 18 residues in the CDR3. The germline gives CDR1 MGHRA, CDR2 YSYEKL. J gave up 1 base and V 1 base, and 9 bases lay outside the gene matches. The CDR3 DNA follows: TGCGCCAGCAGCCAAGGGAGGGGACAGGGGAGTAGGAACACTGAAGCTTTCTTT. It yields the protein CASSQGRGQGSRNTEAFF.

The chain joins TRBV5-1 to TRBJ2-5, with D perhaps matching TRBD1 (6 bases). The germline CDR1 and CDR2 sequences are SGHRS and YFSETQ. The CDR3 length is 15 residues. V was trimmed by 0 bases and J by 4 bases, leaving 13 bases between them. CDR3: CASSLARGGGETQYF. In nucleotides, the CDR3 is TGCGCCAGCAGCTTGGCCCGAGGGGGTGGAGAGACCCAGTACTTC.

The rearrangement joins TRBV28 to TRBJ2-7; D unresolved. The germline V gene has CDR1 MDHEN and CDR2 SYDVKM. CDR3 size: 14 residues. Trimming pared 6 bases from V and 0 bases from J, leaving 12 bases between. CDR3 nucleotide sequence: TGTGCCAGCAGCCCTTCGTTGAGCTCCTACGAGCAGTACTTC. It yields the protein CASSPSLSSYEQYF.

This sequence joins TRBV7-8 and TRBJ2-2, with D unclear. Trimming took 3 bases from V and 1 from J, leaving 6 bases between them. Per the germline V gene, CDR1 is SGHVS and CDR2 is FQNEAQ. CDR3 size: 14 residues. CDR3 sequence reads: CASSFLQNTGELFF. The CDR3 DNA follows: TGTGCCAGCAGCTTCCTACAGAACACCGGGGAGCTGTTTTTT.

V and J are TRBV20-1 and TRBJ2-7, with 11 bases lining up with TRBD2. The CDR3 is 15 amino acids. Germline loops: CDR1 DFQATT, CDR2 SNEGSKA (reference sequence). J gave up 4 bases and V 1 base, and 6 bases lay outside the gene matches. CDR3 sequence: CSARARLAGGYEQYF. In DNA, the CDR3 is TGCAGTGCTAGAGCTCGGCTAGCGGGAGGTTACGAGCAGTACTTC.

CDR3 nucleotide sequence: TGTGCCACCAGCAGAGTTGTTGGGATCGGGGAGCTGTTTTTT. Amino acids: CATSRVVGIGELFF. The chain combines TRBV15 with TRBJ2-2; D gene uncertain. The CDR3 runs to 14 residues. Looked up from germline, CDR1 is LNHNV and CDR2 is YYDKDF (reference sequence). The V end was cut by 1 base, the J end by 7 bases, with 10 bases between.